This TCR beta chain was identified in a study of T cells after posttransplantation cyclophosphamide (TCRdb year 2016). Study-wide context: Using TRB sequencing, the study followed how the T cell repertoire rebuilt after myeloablative bone marrow transplantation with posttransplantation cyclophosphamide given as GVHD prophylaxis. Samples from 35 PTCy-treated patients and under 20 related bone marrow donors of those patients were subjected to antigen receptor sequencing. Blood from every one of the roughly 30 PTCy patients who had 1-year posttransplant specimens underwent TRB sequencing. Up to about 3 additional blood samples from 2 to 5.2 years after transplant were also TRB-sequenced in 3 patients, as was pretransplant blood from a handful of patients. Because TRA and TRB clonality were tightly correlated in 9 samples, subsequent TCR analyses were focused on TRB only. Public TRB sequences were compared against a database of over 3,000 sequences linked to responses to pathogens, tumor antigens, self-antigens and alloantigens.

Genomic DNA was used for TRB sequencing, which was performed with the immunoSEQ assay at survey resolution or with the hsTCRB kit. In the source study's methods: The immunoSEQ software handled initial read processing, and the LymphoSeq R package was used for repertoire analyses. For each TRB dataset, clonality was calculated as 1 minus normalized Shannon entropy, and the Gini coefficient was computed as well. Phenotypes of unsorted samples were inferred by mapping TRB sequences from sorted subsets of the recipient or donor onto unsorted samples of the same recipient. The source is immuneACCESS, and TCRdb retained only in-frame sequences with V and J called. Part of the clones is not carried over; for the studies checked, unresolved V genes explain less than half of this, and the remainder is unexplained. The DNA was the basis for D and trimming; V, J and clone size are from that table. The sample has tens of thousands of clones on record, with no singletons. The ten largest account for about 2.5% of the sample.

The paper as a whole reports these results and caveats: Donor-recipient similarity was low at 1-2 months but increased during the first year, and donor CD8+ memory clones often dominated later blood repertoires. The TRB repertoires of T cells infiltrating skin or GI tract showed only limited overlap with the TRB repertoires of T cells in blood. Across roughly 48 patients, TRB clonality was highly associated with recipient CMV seropositivity and CMV reactivation, and diversity in PTCy patients was similar to diversity in CNI/methotrexate controls.

Related bone marrow donors provided peripheral blood samples on the day of marrow donation. Peripheral blood and bone marrow mononuclear cells were isolated by Ficoll-Hypaque density centrifugation and cryopreserved. Many counts were recorded for this clone. Its antigen is unknown. Per-nucleotide qualities are absent, and no much larger clonotype sits a single base away. The germline V gene encodes CDR1 MRHNA and CDR2 SNTAGT. Inclusive of the bounding cysteine and phenylalanine, the CDR3 is 15 residues long. The entry retains the CDR3 DNA only, 45 bases that are in frame from base 1. The V end gives up 4 bases and the J end 0 bases, leaving 2 bases in the junction not matched to a gene.

The sequencing sample was made of PBMCs. This sequence uses TRBV6-4 and TRBJ2-1, with TRBD2 matching 8 junction bases. The origin of this receptor is a man aged 35 to 55 in good health, CMV-negative, and a related stem cell transplant donor. This receptor has the CDR3 CASSGSGSSYNEQFF. The sequenced DNA: TGTGCCAGCAGTGGGAGCGGGAGCTCCTACAATGAGCAGTTCTTC.